This T cell receptor (beta chain) was documented in a study of CD8+CD57+ T cells in acquired aplastic anemia. Whoever was chosen for sequencing had shown CD8+CD57+ cell expansion by flow cytometry. This clonotype has a single count. Using genomic DNA as the template, TCR beta VDJ and CDR3 profiling was carried out. MiXCR, applied by TCRdb to the reads, yields one record per CDR3 protein. The table records about 180,000 distinct CDR3 sequences, about three fifths of them present only once. Sequencing was performed on sorted CD4+, CD8+, or CD8+CD57+ T cells (not recorded which) from PBMCs. This clonotype was sampled from a human donor with aplastic anemia.

CDR3 residues: CASSSADRGERSQHF. The CDR3 DNA follows: TGTGCCAGCAGCTCGGCGGACAGGGGGGAAAGATCCCAGCATTTT. This chain links TRBV7-2 with TRBJ1-5; 10 nucleotides agree with TRBD1. This CDR3 has 15 amino acids. The J segment lost 11 bases and the V segment lost 4 bases, leaving 11 bases of the junction unmatched. CDR1 and CDR2 (germline): SGHTA, FQGNSA.